The entry below gives a single T cell receptor beta chain sequence along with its context. The sample is drawn from a study of blood T cell repertoires in COVID-19. Using immunoSEQ multiplex PCR, the repertoire was profiled, and TCRdb retains in-frame clones only, with some absent. This sample has 24,000 or so clones, with around 86% found just once. The V end lost 6 bases, the J end lost 5 bases, and 16 bases lay between the germline ends. Germline V gene data show CDR1 as LNHDA and CDR2 as SQIVND (reference sequence). The CDR3 is 14 amino acids. The TCR comes from a woman of 80 years or more with acute or convalescent COVID-19. The genes are TRBV19 and TRBJ1-2; possibly TRBD1 for D (6 bases). Sequencing was done on a sample of peripheral blood. In DNA, the CDR3 is TGTGCCAGTAGGCCGGACAGTCTCCCGTATGGCTACACCTTC. Protein sequence: CASRPDSLPYGYTF. Using reference TRBV19 and TRBJ1-2 for the parts outside the CDR3, the full variable domain is DGGITQSPKYLFRKEGQNVTLSCEQNLNHDAMYWYRQDPGQGLRLIYYSQIVNDFQKGDIAEGYSVSREKKESFPLTVTSAQKNPTAFYLCASRPDSLPYGYTFGSGTRLTVV.